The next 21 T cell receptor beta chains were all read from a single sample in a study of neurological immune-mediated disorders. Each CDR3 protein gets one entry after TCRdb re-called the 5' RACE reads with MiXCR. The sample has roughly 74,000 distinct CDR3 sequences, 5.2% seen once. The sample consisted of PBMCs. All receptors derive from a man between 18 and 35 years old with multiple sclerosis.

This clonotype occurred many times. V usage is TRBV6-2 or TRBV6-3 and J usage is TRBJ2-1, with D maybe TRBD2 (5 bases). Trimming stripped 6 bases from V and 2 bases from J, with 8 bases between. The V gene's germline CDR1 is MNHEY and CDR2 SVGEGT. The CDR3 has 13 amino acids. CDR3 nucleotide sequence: TGTGCCAGCAGGCGGGTAGCCTACAATGAGCAGTTCTTC. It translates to CASRRVAYNEQFF.

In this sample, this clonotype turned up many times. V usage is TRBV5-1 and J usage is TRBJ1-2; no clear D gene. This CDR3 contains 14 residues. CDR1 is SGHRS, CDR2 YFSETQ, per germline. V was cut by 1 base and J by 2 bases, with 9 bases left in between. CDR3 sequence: CASSLSEGNYGYTF. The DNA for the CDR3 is TGCGCCAGCAGCTTGTCTGAGGGCAACTATGGCTACACCTTC.

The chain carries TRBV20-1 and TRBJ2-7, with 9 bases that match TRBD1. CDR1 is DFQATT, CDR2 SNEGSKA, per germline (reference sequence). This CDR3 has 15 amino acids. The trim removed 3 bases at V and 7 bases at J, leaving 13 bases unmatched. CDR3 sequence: CSAREVGQGFREQYF. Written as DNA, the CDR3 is TGCAGTGCTAGGGAGGTGGGACAGGGATTTAGGGAGCAGTACTTC.

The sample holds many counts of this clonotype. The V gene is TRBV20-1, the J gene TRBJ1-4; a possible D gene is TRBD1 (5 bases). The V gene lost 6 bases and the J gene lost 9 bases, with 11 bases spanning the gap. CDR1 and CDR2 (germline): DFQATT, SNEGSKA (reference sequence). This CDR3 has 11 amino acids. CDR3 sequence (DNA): TGCAGTGCGTATACAGGAAAAAAACTGTTTTTT. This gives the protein CSAYTGKKLFF.

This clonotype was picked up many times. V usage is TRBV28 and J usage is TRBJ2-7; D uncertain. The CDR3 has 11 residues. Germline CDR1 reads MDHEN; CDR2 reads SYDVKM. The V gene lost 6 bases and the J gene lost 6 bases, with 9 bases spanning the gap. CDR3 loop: CASREASEQYF. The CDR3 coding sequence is TGTGCCAGCAGGGAAGCCAGCGAGCAGTACTTC.

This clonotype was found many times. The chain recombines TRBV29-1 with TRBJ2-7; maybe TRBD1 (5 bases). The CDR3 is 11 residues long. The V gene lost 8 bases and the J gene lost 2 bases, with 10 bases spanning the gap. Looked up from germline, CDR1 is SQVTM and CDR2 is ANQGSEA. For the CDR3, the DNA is TGCAGCCTCAGGGTCGCCTACGAGCAGTACTTC. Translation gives CSLRVAYEQYF.

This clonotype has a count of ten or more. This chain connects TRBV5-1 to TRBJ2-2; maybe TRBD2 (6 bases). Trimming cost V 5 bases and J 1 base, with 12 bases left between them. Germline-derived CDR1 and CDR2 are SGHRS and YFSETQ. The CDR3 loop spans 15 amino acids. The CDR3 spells CASSPSRGNTGELFF. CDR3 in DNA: TGCGCCAGCAGTCCTTCGCGGGGGAACACCGGGGAGCTGTTTTTT.

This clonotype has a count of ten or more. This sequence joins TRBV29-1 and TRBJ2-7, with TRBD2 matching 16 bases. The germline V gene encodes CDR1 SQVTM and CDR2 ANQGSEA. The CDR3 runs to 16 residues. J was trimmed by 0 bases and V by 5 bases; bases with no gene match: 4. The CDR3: CSVSGTSGGDSYEQYF. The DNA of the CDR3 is TGCAGCGTTTCCGGGACTAGCGGGGGGGACTCCTACGAGCAGTACTTC.

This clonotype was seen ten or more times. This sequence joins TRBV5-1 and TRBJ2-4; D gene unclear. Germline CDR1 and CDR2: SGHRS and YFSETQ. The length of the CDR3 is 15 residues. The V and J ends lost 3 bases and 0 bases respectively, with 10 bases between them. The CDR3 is CASSWEGVAKNIQYF. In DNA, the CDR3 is TGCGCCAGCAGCTGGGAAGGCGTAGCCAAAAACATTCAGTACTTC.

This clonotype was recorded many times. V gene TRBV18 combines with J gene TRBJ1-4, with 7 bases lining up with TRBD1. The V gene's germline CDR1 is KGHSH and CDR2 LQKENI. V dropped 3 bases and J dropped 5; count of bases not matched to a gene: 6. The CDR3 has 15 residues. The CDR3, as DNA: TGTGCCAGCTCACCTGCGGGACAGCTGAATGAAAAACTGTTTTTT. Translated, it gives CASSPAGQLNEKLFF.

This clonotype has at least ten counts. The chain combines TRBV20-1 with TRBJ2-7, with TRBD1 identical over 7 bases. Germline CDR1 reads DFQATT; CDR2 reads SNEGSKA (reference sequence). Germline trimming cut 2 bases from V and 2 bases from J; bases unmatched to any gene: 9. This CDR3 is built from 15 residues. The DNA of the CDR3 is TGCAGTGCTAGAATTCTAGGACAGGATCCCTACGAGCAGTACTTC. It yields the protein CSARILGQDPYEQYF.

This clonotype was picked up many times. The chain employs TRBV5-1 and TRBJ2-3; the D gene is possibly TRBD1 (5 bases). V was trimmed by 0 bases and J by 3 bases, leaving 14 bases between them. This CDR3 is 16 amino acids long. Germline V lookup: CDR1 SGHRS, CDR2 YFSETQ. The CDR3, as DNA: TGCGCCAGCAGCTTGGGACAGCCGTTGTGGACAGATACGCAGTATTTT. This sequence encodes CASSLGQPLWTDTQYF.

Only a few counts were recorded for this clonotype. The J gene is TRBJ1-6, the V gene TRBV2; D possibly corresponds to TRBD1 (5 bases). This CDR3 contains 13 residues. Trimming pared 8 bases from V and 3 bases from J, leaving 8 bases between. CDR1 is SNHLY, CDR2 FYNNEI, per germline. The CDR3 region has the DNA TGTGCCAGCGGCAGGGACTATAATTCACCCCTCCACTTT. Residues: CASGRDYNSPLHF.

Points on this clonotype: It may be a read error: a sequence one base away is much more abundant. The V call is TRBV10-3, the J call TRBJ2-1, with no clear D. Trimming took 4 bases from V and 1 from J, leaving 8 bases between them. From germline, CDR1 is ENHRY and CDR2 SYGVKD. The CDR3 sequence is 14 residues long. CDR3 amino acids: CAISVSRSYNEQFF. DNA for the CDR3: TGTGCCATCAGTGTCAGTAGATCCTACAATGAGCAGTTCTTC.

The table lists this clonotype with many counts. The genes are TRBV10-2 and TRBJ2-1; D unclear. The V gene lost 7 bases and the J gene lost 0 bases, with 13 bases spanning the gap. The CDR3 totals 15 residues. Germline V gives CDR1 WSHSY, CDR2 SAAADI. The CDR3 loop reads CASIGSLSSYNEQFF. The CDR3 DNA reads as TGCGCCAGCATCGGCTCTTTGAGCTCCTACAATGAGCAGTTCTTC.

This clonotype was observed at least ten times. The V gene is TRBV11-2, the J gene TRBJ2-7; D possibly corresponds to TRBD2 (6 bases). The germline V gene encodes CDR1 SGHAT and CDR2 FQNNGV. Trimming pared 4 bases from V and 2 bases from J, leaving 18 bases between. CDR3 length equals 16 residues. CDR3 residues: CASSSRLWGVTYEQYF. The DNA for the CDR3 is TGTGCCAGCAGCTCACGACTCTGGGGGGTCACCTACGAGCAGTACTTC.

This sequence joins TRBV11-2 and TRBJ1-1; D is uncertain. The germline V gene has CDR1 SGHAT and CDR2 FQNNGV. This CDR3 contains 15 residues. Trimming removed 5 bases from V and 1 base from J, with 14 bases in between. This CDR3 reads CASSGHRRENTEAFF. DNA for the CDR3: TGTGCCAGCAGCGGGCATAGAAGGGAGAACACTGAAGCTTTCTTT.

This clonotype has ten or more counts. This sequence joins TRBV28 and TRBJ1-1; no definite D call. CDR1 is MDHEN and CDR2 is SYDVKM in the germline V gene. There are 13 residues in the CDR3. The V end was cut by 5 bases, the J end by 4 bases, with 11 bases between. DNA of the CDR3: TGTGCCAGCAGTGCCTCGGCGGGCACTGAAGCTTTCTTT. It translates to CASSASAGTEAFF.

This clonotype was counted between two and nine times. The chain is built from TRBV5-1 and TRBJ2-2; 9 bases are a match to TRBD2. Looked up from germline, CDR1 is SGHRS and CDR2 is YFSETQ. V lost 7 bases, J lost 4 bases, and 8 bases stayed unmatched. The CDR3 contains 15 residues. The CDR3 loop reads CASGTAGGTTGELFF. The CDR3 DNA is TGCGCCAGCGGGACAGCGGGGGGAACCACCGGGGAGCTGTTTTTT.

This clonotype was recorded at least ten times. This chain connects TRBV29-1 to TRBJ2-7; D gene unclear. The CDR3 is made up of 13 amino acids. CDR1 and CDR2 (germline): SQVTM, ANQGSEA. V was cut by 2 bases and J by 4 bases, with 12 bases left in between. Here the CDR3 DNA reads TGCAGCGTTGAAACCGACAAGCGATACGAGCAGTACTTC. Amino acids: CSVETDKRYEQYF.

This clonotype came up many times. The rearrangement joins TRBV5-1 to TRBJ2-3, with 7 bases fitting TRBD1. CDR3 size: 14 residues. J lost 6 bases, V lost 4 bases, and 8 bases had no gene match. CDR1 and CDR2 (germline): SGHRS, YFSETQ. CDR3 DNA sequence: TGCGCCAGCAGCCAGACCACAGGGGTGGATACGCAGTATTTT. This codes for CASSQTTGVDTQYF.